The 20 T cell receptor beta chains below come from one sample, sequenced in a study of beta chain features in type 1 diabetes. Expressed TCRB transcripts were sequenced after all isolated RNA was converted to cDNA. Clones were sequenced by immunoSEQ multiplex PCR, and TCRdb holds only the in-frame ones, with some missing. The sample records about 930,000 clones, 17% being singletons. The sample was naive CD4+ T cells from blood. These TCRs come from a woman aged 18-29 years in good health.

The chain is built from TRBV9 and TRBJ2-7; 7 bases agree with TRBD1. This CDR3 contains 14 residues. Germline CDR1 reads SGDLS; CDR2 reads YYNGEE. V lost 3 bases to trimming and J lost 0 bases; unmatched junction nucleotides: 3. In nucleotides, the CDR3 is TGTGCCAGCAGCGAGACAGGGACCTCCTACGAGCAGTACTTC. This codes for CASSETGTSYEQYF.

This clone was detected a few times. This chain connects TRBV6-6 to TRBJ2-4; 7 bases line up with TRBD1. V trimming: 5 bases; J trimming: 0 bases; junction bases outside the gene matches: 7. The V gene's germline CDR1 is MNHNY and CDR2 SVGAGI (reference sequence). There are 16 residues in the CDR3. This CDR3 is CASSLGDRLAKNIQYF. As DNA, the CDR3 is TGTGCCAGCAGTCTAGGGGACAGATTAGCCAAAAACATTCAGTACTTC.

About this clone: This sample also contains other DNA sequences that code for the same CDR3. The chain uses TRBV7-3 and TRBJ2-5, with no clear D. The length of the CDR3 is 13 residues. The germline CDR1 and CDR2 sequences are SGHTA and FQGTGA. V was cut by 1 base and J by 3 bases, with 6 bases left in between. CDR3 amino acids: CASSLSREETQYF. For the CDR3, the DNA is TGTGCCAGCAGCTTAAGCAGAGAAGAGACCCAGTACTTC.

The sample holds a few counts of this clone. V and J are TRBV2 and TRBJ1-2, with 7 nucleotides matching TRBD1. CDR3 length: 16 residues. The trim removed 2 bases at V and 5 bases at J, leaving 11 bases unmatched. Germline loops: CDR1 SNHLY, CDR2 FYNNEI. The CDR3 DNA is TGTGCCAGCAGTGAACAGGGACAGAATCTCCCTTATGGCTACACCTTC. It encodes CASSEQGQNLPYGYTF.

This chain joins TRBV7-6 and TRBJ2-5; tentative D call: TRBD2 (5 bases). Germline V gene data show CDR1 as SGHVS and CDR2 as FNYEAQ. Trimming stripped 0 bases from V and 5 bases from J, with 10 bases between. The CDR3 runs 14 residues. The CDR3: CASSLAGVLETQYF. In DNA form, the CDR3 reads TGTGCCAGCAGCTTAGCCGGGGTTCTGGAGACCCAGTACTTC.

The chain carries TRBV7-2 and TRBJ2-1; D is perhaps TRBD1 or TRBD2 (6 bases each). This CDR3 is built from 15 residues. In germline, CDR1 is SGHTA, CDR2 FQGNSA. Trimming removed 5 bases from V and 0 bases from J, with 11 bases in between. The CDR3 loop reads CASSAGGYSYNEQFF. CDR3 bases: TGTGCCAGCAGCGCCGGGGGCTACTCCTACAATGAGCAGTTCTTC.

The J gene is TRBJ2-1, the V gene TRBV5-4, with 7 bases identical to TRBD2. After removal of 0 bases from V and 9 bases from J, the junction contained 6 bases not matched to a gene. This CDR3 contains 14 residues. Germline V gene sequence: CDR1 SGHNT, CDR2 YYREEE (reference sequence). As DNA, the CDR3 is TGTGCCAGCAGCTTGGGGACTAGGGAACGTGAGCAGTTCTTC. Translated: CASSLGTREREQFF.

This chain connects TRBV7-2 to TRBJ1-2; possible D gene TRBD1, 6 bases. The V gene lost 3 bases and the J gene lost 5 bases, with 10 bases spanning the gap. Germline V gene sequence: CDR1 SGHTA, CDR2 FQGNSA. CDR3 length: 13 amino acids. The CDR3 reads CASSLGGIYGYTF. For the CDR3, the DNA is TGTGCCAGCAGCTTGGGGGGCATTTATGGCTACACCTTC.

The sample holds a few counts of this clone. This chain joins TRBV4-3 and TRBJ2-7; 10 nucleotides match TRBD2. Germline CDR1 LGHNA, CDR2 YSLEER. The V gene end was trimmed by 3 bases and the J gene end by 0 bases; junction bases not matched to a gene: 2. CDR3 size: 15 residues. CDR3 sequence: CASSHGLAASYEQYF. The DNA for the CDR3 is TGCGCCAGCAGCCACGGACTAGCGGCCTCCTACGAGCAGTACTTC.

The table lists this clone with a few counts. The chain has TRBV2 and TRBJ1-4, with a tentative D call TRBD1 (6 bases). Germline lookup yields CDR1 SNHLY and CDR2 FYNNEI. Trimming pared 0 bases from V and 6 bases from J, leaving 11 bases between. The length of the CDR3 is 15 residues. The CDR3 nucleotides read TGTGCCAGCAGTGAAGCTTTGTCAGGGGATGAAAAACTGTTTTTT. This codes for CASSEALSGDEKLFF.

The V call is TRBV4-2, the J call TRBJ2-7; D may be TRBD1 or TRBD2 (5 bases each). Germline CDR1 LGHNA, CDR2 YNFKEQ. The CDR3 has 16 amino acids. V lost 5 bases and J 0 bases, leaving 17 bases between the germline ends. CDR3 residues: CASSRGVAGNSYEQYF. The DNA of the CDR3 is TGTGCCAGCAGCAGGGGCGTGGCGGGTAACTCCTACGAGCAGTACTTC.

The chain is built from TRBV6-1 and TRBJ1-5; no firm D call. The CDR3 spans 15 residues. The germline V and J ends were trimmed by 7 bases and 0 bases, with 13 bases remaining between them. The V gene's germline CDR1 is MNHNS and CDR2 SASEGT. The CDR3 protein is CASMGRADSNQPQHF. In DNA, the CDR3 is TGTGCCAGCATGGGCAGAGCTGATAGCAATCAGCCCCAGCATTTT.

This clone was seen more than once but under ten times. The chain carries TRBV28 and TRBJ2-1; TRBD2 matches at 9 bases. CDR1 and CDR2 from the germline V gene are MDHEN and SYDVKM. The length of the CDR3 is 13 residues. Trimming cost V 6 bases and J 9 bases; bases outside gene matches: 6. The CDR3 region has the DNA TGTGCCAGCAGCGAAACTAGCGGGCGTGAGCAGTTCTTC. Protein sequence: CASSETSGREQFF. The full variable domain, its missing parts supplied by reference TRBV28 and TRBJ2-1, is DVKVTQSSRYLVKRTGEKVFLECVQDMDHENMFWYRQDPGLGLRLIYFSYDVKMKEKGDIPEGYSVSREKKERFSLILESASTNQTSMYLCASSETSGREQFFGPGTRLTVL.

DNA of the CDR3: TGCGCCAGCAGCCAAGATTTGCCCCTTACGCCGGGGACCCAGTACTTC. Its translation: CASSQDLPLTPGTQYF. The genes are TRBV4-3 and TRBJ2-5; no reliable D call. The CDR3 totals 16 residues. The germline CDR1 and CDR2 sequences are LGHNA and YSLEER. V lost 0 bases and J lost 7, with 18 bases in between.

The chain carries TRBV25-1 and TRBJ2-2, with TRBD2 identical over 7 bases. J gave up 3 bases and V 4 bases, and 8 bases lay outside the gene matches. This CDR3 comprises 16 residues. Germline values: CDR1 MGHDK, CDR2 SYGVNS. CDR3 sequence: CASSAETSSYTGELFF. The CDR3 DNA sequence: TGTGCCAGCAGTGCGGAGACTAGCAGCTACACCGGGGAGCTGTTTTTT.

This clone has a handful of counts. DNA of the CDR3: TGTGCCAGCAGCCATAGACAGGGGGCGGAAGAGACCCAGTACTTC. Encoded protein: CASSHRQGAEETQYF. The rearrangement links TRBV4-2 to TRBJ2-5, with 10 bases that match TRBD1. With 3 bases clipped from V and 3 bases from J, the junction kept 4 bases outside the gene matches. Germline V gene sequence: CDR1 LGHNA, CDR2 YNFKEQ. This CDR3 is built from 15 residues.

This clone was seen a single time. The V and J genes are TRBV5-4 and TRBJ1-5; no definite D call. Germline V gene sequence: CDR1 SGHNT, CDR2 YYREEE (reference sequence). V was trimmed by 3 bases and J by 2 bases, leaving 9 bases between them. CDR3 length: 14 amino acids. The CDR3 bases are TGTGCCAGCAGCTCCTTTCGGGGCAATCAGCCCCAGCATTTT. Amino acid sequence: CASSSFRGNQPQHF.

This chain connects TRBV29-1 to TRBJ2-6; D perhaps matches TRBD1 (5 bases). The germline V and J ends were trimmed by 4 bases and 0 bases, with 13 bases remaining between them. The CDR3 covers 16 residues. CDR1 is SQVTM, CDR2 ANQGSEA, per germline. The CDR3 nucleotides read TGCAGCGTTGTCACCGGACACATCTCTGGGGCCAACGTCCTGACTTTC. Amino acid sequence: CSVVTGHISGANVLTF.

The chain recombines TRBV28 with TRBJ2-7; D is undetermined. This CDR3 is 14 amino acids long. V was trimmed by 6 bases and J by 4 bases, leaving 16 bases between them. Germline CDR1 reads MDHEN; CDR2 reads SYDVKM. CDR3 nucleotides: TGTGCCAGCAGCGTTCCCCAGCTGTTTTACGAGCAGTACTTC. Residues: CASSVPQLFYEQYF. Using reference TRBV28 and TRBJ2-7 for the parts outside the CDR3, the full variable domain is DVKVTQSSRYLVKRTGEKVFLECVQDMDHENMFWYRQDPGLGLRLIYFSYDVKMKEKGDIPEGYSVSREKKERFSLILESASTNQTSMYLCASSVPQLFYEQYFGPGTRLTVT.

The chain is built from TRBV7-3 and TRBJ2-3; TRBD2 matches 8 bases. This CDR3 is built from 14 residues. The germline V gene has CDR1 SGHTA and CDR2 FQGTGA. Unmatched junction bases numbered 4, after V lost 2 bases and J lost 6 bases. The CDR3 DNA follows: TGTGCCAGCAGCTTATACGCGGGAGGCGATACGCAGTATTTT. Residues: CASSLYAGGDTQYF.